The next 11 T cell receptor beta chains were all read from a single sample in a study of PD-L1 blockade in urothelial cancer (dated by TCRdb to 2017 to 2019). To prepare the library, the immunoSEQ multiplex PCR assay was applied. In TCRdb, the immuneACCESS table is reduced to in-frame sequences with V and J assigned. These tables do not hold every clone; where another copy was compared, an unresolved V gene accounts for under half, and the others remain unexplained. This sample lists tens of thousands of clones; around nine tenths were detected once. Under 15% of the sample belongs to the ten largest clones. The time point label on this specimen signifies: pretreatment peripheral blood. Material: PBMCs, obtained around atezolizumab (anti-PD-L1) treatment. Receptors were obtained from a woman aged 60-75 years with urothelial cancer.

The rearrangement links TRBV4-3 to TRBJ2-7; tentative D call: TRBD2 (6 bases). Looked up from germline, CDR1 is LGHNA and CDR2 is YSLEER. The CDR3 runs 14 residues. Trimming cost V 1 base and J 3 bases, with 10 bases left between them. CDR3 sequence (DNA): TGCGCCAGCAGCCAAGGGGGACTTGTCTACGAGCAGTACTTC. This encodes CASSQGGLVYEQYF.

This chain uses TRBV9 with TRBJ2-5; 7 bases line up with TRBD1. V was clipped by 0 bases and J by 2 bases; unmatched bases: 13. This CDR3 region has 18 residues. Germline assignment: CDR1 SGDLS and CDR2 YYNGEE. CDR3 loop: CASSVAGGQAPGQETQYF. The CDR3 bases are TGTGCCAGCAGCGTAGCCGGCGGACAGGCGCCGGGGCAAGAGACCCAGTACTTC.

The sample holds one count of this clone. The chain combines TRBV5-1 with TRBJ1-6, with TRBD1 identical over 11 bases. V lost 3 bases to trimming and J lost 9 bases; unmatched junction nucleotides: 2. This CDR3 region has 14 residues. Looked up from germline, CDR1 is SGHRS and CDR2 is YFSETQ. CDR3 DNA sequence: TGCGCCAGCAGCTGGGACAGGGGGGTTTCACCCCTCCACTTT. It translates to CASSWDRGVSPLHF.

The chain couples TRBV19 to TRBJ1-2, with D uncertain. This CDR3 contains 14 residues. Germline V gene data show CDR1 as LNHDA and CDR2 as SQIVND (reference sequence). Trimming removed 6 bases at V and 7 bases at J, with 18 bases between. The CDR3 spells CASRIGLSLTGYTF. As DNA, the CDR3 is TGTGCCAGTAGAATCGGGTTATCACTGACTGGCTACACCTTC.

This sequence joins TRBV29-1 and TRBJ2-5; 8 bases are shared with TRBD2. The CDR3 runs 13 residues. The germline CDR1 and CDR2 sequences are SQVTM and ANQGSEA. V shed 8 bases and J 4 bases; nucleotides not matched to a gene: 9. CDR3 coding DNA: TGCAGCACAAGAGATACTAGCGGAGAGACCCAGTACTTC. Translation gives CSTRDTSGETQYF.

This clone turned up a few times. The V gene is TRBV6-5, the J gene TRBJ2-7; 9 positions agree with TRBD2. Germline V gene data show CDR1 as MNHEY and CDR2 as SVGAGI. The CDR3 length is 13 residues. Trimming cost V 8 bases and J 0 bases; bases outside gene matches: 2. The CDR3 region is CASVSGSSYEQYF. In DNA, the CDR3 is TGTGCCAGCGTTAGCGGGAGCTCCTACGAGCAGTACTTC.

The rearrangement links TRBV4-3 to TRBJ1-3; no firm D call. CDR1 and CDR2 from the germline V gene are LGHNA and YSLEER. The CDR3 sequence is 14 residues long. The V end lost 0 bases, the J end lost 0 bases, and 3 bases lay between the germline ends. The CDR3 reads CASSQDGSGNTIYF. In nucleotides, the CDR3 is TGCGCCAGCAGCCAAGACGGCTCTGGAAACACCATATATTTT.

This sequence joins TRBV7-6 and TRBJ2-3; D is ambiguous. In germline, CDR1 is SGHVS, CDR2 FNYEAQ. The V end lost 8 bases, the J end lost 2 bases, and 11 bases lay between the germline ends. This CDR3 comprises 13 residues. CDR3 protein: CASAGPDTDTQYF. The CDR3 DNA follows: TGTGCCAGCGCAGGTCCGGACACAGATACGCAGTATTTT.

The chain carries TRBV2 and TRBJ1-6; a possible D gene is TRBD1 (6 bases). Trimming took 4 bases from V and 7 from J, leaving 14 bases between them. Germline V gene sequence: CDR1 SNHLY, CDR2 FYNNEI. The length of the CDR3 is 15 residues. The CDR3 DNA sequence: TGTGCCAGCAGTGCCAGACAGGCACTGAATTCACCCCTCCACTTT. Amino acid sequence: CASSARQALNSPLHF.

The V and J genes are TRBV18 and TRBJ1-5, with D unclear. V lost 4 bases, J lost 1 base, and 8 bases lay in between. The CDR3 runs to 14 residues. In germline, CDR1 is KGHSH, CDR2 LQKENI. CDR3 residues: CASSLGGSNQPQHF. The CDR3 DNA is TGTGCCAGCTCACTAGGCGGCAGCAATCAGCCCCAGCATTTT.

J is TRBJ2-2 and V is TRBV11-3; D perhaps matches TRBD1 (6 bases). This CDR3 contains 13 residues. Germline V CDR1 and CDR2: SGHNT, YENEEA. With 3 bases removed from V and 7 bases from J, the gap between germline ends came to 9 bases. CDR3 protein: CASSFGGGGELFF. The CDR3 DNA reads TGTGCCAGCAGCTTTGGGGGCGGCGGGGAGCTGTTTTTT.